This section outlines one T cell receptor beta chain sequence together with its context. Its antigen is unknown. There are no base qualities to consult, and no much larger clone falls within one base. Genomic DNA was isolated from the sorted cells so that the TCRbeta CDR3 region could be sequenced. The immunoSEQ Assay was used for sequencing of TCRbeta CDR3 regions. This immuneACCESS table, as held by TCRdb, lists in-frame sequences with V and J called but not all clones. Of the missing ones, under half trace to an unresolved V gene in checked studies; the others have no known cause. The sample records under 85,000 clones, 80% to 85% of which are singletons. The leading ten clones occupy 4.5% to 6% of the sample. The source of the sample is a study of OX40 agonist ivuxolimab in advanced cancers. Regarding the complete study: Ivuxolimab was a fully human IgG2 agonistic monoclonal antibody targeting the costimulatory receptor OX40 (CD134). Intravenous ivuxolimab was administered to patients every 2 weeks at six dose levels: 0.01, 0.1, 0.3, 1.5, 3 and 10 mg/kg. Of the approximately 50 patients in dose escalation, 19 had hepatocellular carcinoma, around 15 had melanoma, 9 had renal cell carcinoma and 9 had head and neck cancer. In the dose-escalation cohort, around four fifths of patients were male, and the mean age was 60 years with a range of roughly 20 to 80. Patients were allowed to have had prior anti-PD-1, anti-PD-L1 or anti-CTLA-4 therapy, and approximately 40% of the dose-escalation patients had previously received checkpoint inhibitors. Partial responses were achieved by three dose-escalation patients, of whom one had hepatocellular carcinoma and two had cutaneous melanoma. Peripheral TCRbeta sequencing was intended to test whether TCR sequence diversity was altered and clonal T-cell expansion was caused by ivuxolimab. The monotherapy dose-escalation portion (N of about 47 patients) of the phase I ivuxolimab trial is reported in the paper. The study at large found these results: Antigen specificity was not determined for the clonally expanded peripheral T cells. Low levels of normalized T-cell clonal expansion were also seen in some nonresponding patients. In the 0.1-3.0 mg/kg groups, partial responders were among the patients with the lowest normalized peripheral clonal expansion, particularly in CD8+ T cells. Clonal expansion of both CD4+ and CD8+ blood T cells was observed from baseline to week 6 at doses 0.1 to 3.0 mg/kg. After ivuxolimab, CD8+ T cells had more expanded clones than CD4+ T cells on average.

Measured from the cysteine to the phenylalanine, the CDR3 is 14 residues long. The sequence is cut down to CDR3 DNA, 42 bases in frame from base 1. Reading the germline V gene gives CDR1 SGHRS and CDR2 YFSETQ. V is trimmed back by 2 bases and J by 5 bases, and the junction contains 0 bases that no gene match accounts for. Patients with a history of autoimmune disease or receiving systemic immunosuppression were excluded from the trial. Peripheral blood for TCR sequencing was collected from all dose cohorts at baseline, on cycle 4 day 1, and on cycle 7 day 1. The samples were taken from a phase I, first-in-human, multicenter, open-label dose-escalation trial of ivuxolimab. Adults with locally advanced or metastatic melanoma, renal cell carcinoma, hepatocellular carcinoma or head and neck squamous cell carcinoma were enrolled in the trial. Before TCR sequencing, CD4+ T cells and CD8+ T cells from peripheral blood were sorted into separate populations.

The specimen comprised CD4+ or CD8+ T cells sorted from blood, sampled in a trial of the OX40 agonist ivuxolimab. This chain joins TRBV5-1 to TRBJ2-1; 11 central bases correspond to TRBD2. The TCR was taken from an adult with an advanced solid tumor such as melanoma, head and neck, liver or kidney cancer. The nucleotide sequence is TGCGCCAGCAGCTTTAGCGGGGGGGACAATGAGCAGTTCTTC. This codes for CASSFSGGDNEQFF.